The TCR beta chain described here comes from a study of blood T cell repertoires in COVID-19. Study details: Sites across the United States, Italy and Spain contributed samples from acute and convalescent COVID-19. T cells, B-cell-depleted T cells, or PBMCs provided the cDNA or gDNA that served as material.

In the study's own analysis: Nucleated cell number was recorded as an estimate derived from reference gene primer amplification. The method was immunoSEQ multiplex PCR; TCRdb's version includes in-frame clones alone and lacks a portion of them. V, J and clone size are taken as reported in that table, and D and trimming were inferred from the DNA itself. The data contain over 250,000 clones, 88% of them seen just once; the ten biggest clones take up 0.99%. The CDR3 contains 14 residues. V shed 3 bases and J 9 bases; nucleotides not matched to a gene: 6. In germline, CDR1 is MNHEY, CDR2 SVGEGT. This sequence joins TRBV6-2 or TRBV6-3 and TRBJ1-5, with 9 bases aligning to TRBD1. Material for sequencing was peripheral blood. The receptor's source is a woman aged 40 to 49 who had recovered from COVID-19. CDR3 residues: CASSYGQGSGPQHF. CDR3 coding DNA: TGTGCCAGCAGTTATGGACAGGGGTCAGGGCCCCAGCATTTT.